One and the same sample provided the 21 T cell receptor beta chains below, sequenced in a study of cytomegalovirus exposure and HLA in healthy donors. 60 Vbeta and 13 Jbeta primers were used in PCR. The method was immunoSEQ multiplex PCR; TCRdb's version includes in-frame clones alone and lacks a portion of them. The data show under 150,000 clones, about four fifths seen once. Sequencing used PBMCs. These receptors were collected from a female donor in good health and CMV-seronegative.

The CDR3: CASSEWVAGGHEQYF. The DNA for the CDR3 is TGTGCCAGCAGTGAATGGGTAGCGGGGGGGCACGAGCAGTACTTC. The chain employs TRBV2 and TRBJ2-7; 11 bases agree with TRBD2. Trimming at V came to 2 bases and at J to 5 bases, leaving 5 bases not matched to a gene. The CDR3 is 15 amino acids. CDR1 SNHLY and CDR2 FYNNEI come from the germline V gene.

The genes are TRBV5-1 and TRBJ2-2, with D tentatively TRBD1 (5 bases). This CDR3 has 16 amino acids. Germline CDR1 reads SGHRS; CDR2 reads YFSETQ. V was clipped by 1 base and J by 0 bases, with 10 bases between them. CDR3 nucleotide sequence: TGCGCCAGCAGCTTGAACCAGGGCTCGAACACCGGGGAGCTGTTTTTT. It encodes CASSLNQGSNTGELFF.

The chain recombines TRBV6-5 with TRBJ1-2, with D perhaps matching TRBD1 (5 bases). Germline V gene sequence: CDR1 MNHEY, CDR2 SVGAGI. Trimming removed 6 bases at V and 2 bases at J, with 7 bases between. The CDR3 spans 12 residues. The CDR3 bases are TGTGCCAGCAGCGCAGGGAACTATGGCTACACCTTC. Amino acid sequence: CASSAGNYGYTF.

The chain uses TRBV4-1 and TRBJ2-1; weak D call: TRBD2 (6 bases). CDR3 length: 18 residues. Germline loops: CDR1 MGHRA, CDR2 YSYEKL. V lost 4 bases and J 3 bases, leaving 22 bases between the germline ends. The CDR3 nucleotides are TGCGCCAGCAGCCCGGGACTTTTTGTAGGAGGGTTCTACAATGAGCAGTTCTTC. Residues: CASSPGLFVGGFYNEQFF.

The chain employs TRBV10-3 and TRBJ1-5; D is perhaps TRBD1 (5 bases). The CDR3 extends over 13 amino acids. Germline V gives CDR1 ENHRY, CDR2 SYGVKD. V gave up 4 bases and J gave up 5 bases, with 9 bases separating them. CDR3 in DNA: TGTGCCATCAGTGTCAGGGTCGATCAGCCCCAGCATTTT. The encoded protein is CAISVRVDQPQHF.

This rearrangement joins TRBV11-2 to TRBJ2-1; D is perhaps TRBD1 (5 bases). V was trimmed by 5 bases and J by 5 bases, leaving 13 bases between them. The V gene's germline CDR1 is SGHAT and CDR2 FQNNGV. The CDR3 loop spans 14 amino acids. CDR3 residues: CASSISQENNEQFF. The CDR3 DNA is TGTGCCAGCAGCATCTCACAGGAAAACAATGAGCAGTTCTTC.

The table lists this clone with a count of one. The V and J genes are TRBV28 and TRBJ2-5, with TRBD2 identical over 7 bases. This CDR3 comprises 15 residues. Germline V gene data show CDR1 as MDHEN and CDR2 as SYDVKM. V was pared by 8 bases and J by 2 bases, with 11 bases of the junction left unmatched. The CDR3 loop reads CASVSSGALQETQYF. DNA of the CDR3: TGTGCCAGCGTATCTAGCGGAGCCCTACAAGAGACCCAGTACTTC.

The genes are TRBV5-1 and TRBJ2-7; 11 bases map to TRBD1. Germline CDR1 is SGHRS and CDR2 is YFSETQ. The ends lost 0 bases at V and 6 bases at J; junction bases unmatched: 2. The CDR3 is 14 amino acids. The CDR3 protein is CASSLVGTGGEQYF. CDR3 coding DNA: TGCGCCAGCAGCTTGGTTGGGACAGGGGGCGAGCAGTACTTC.

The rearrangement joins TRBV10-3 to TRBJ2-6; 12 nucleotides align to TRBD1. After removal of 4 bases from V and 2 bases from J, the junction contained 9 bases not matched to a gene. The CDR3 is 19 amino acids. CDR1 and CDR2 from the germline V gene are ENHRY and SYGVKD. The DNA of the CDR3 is TGTGCCATCAGTGCGCCCGGGACAGGGGGCAATGCTGGGGCCAACGTCCTGACTTTC. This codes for CAISAPGTGGNAGANVLTF.

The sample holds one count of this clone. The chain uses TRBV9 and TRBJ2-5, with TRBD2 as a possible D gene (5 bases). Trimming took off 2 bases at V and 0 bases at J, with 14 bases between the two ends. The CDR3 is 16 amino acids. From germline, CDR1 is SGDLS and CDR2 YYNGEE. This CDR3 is CASSVVGIAYQETQYF. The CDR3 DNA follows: TGTGCCAGCAGCGTCGTAGGAATAGCGTACCAAGAGACCCAGTACTTC.

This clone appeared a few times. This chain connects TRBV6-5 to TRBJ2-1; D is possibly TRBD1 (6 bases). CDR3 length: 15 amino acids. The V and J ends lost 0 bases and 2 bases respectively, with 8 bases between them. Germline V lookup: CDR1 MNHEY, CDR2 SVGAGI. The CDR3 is CASSYSQGTYNEQFF. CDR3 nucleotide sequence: TGTGCCAGCAGTTACTCCCAGGGGACCTACAATGAGCAGTTCTTC.

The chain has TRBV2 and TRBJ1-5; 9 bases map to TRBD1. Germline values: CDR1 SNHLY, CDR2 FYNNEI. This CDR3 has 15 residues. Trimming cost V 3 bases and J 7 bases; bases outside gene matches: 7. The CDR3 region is CASSESGQGGQPQHF. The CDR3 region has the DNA TGTGCCAGCAGTGAGTCGGGACAGGGAGGACAGCCCCAGCATTTT.

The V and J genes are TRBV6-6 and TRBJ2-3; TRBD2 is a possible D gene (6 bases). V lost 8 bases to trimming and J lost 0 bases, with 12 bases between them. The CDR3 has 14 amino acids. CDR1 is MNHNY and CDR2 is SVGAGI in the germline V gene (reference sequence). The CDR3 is CASLGGTSTDTQYF. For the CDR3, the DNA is TGTGCCAGCCTAGGCGGGACTAGCACAGATACGCAGTATTTT.

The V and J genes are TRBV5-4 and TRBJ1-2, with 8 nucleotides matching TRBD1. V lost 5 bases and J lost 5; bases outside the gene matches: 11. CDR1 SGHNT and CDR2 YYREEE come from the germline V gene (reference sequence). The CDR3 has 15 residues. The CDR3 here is CASRLASGGGYGYTF. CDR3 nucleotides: TGTGCCAGCAGGCTGGCATCAGGGGGCGGTTATGGCTACACCTTC.

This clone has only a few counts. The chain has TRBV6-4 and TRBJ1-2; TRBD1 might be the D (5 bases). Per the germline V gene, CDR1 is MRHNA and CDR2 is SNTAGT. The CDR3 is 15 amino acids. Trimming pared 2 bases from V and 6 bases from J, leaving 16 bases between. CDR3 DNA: TGTGCCAGCAGTGACACGCCACAGGCACTGCATGGCTACACCTTC. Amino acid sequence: CASSDTPQALHGYTF.

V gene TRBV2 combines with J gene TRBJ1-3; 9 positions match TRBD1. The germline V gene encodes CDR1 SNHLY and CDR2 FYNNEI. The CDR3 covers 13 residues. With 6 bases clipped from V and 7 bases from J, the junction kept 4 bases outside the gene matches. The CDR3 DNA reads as TGTGCCAGCAGAGGAGACAGGGGGAACACCATATATTTT. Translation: CASRGDRGNTIYF.

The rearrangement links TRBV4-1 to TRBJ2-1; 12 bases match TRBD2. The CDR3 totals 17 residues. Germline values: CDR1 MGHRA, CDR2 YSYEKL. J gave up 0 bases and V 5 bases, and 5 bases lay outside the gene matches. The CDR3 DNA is TGCGCCAGCAGCGATCGGACTAGCGGGGTCTCCTACAATGAGCAGTTCTTC. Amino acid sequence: CASSDRTSGVSYNEQFF.

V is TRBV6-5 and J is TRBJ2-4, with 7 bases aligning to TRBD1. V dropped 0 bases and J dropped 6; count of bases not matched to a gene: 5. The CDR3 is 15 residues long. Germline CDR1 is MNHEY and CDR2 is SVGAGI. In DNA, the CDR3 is TGTGCCAGCAGTTACTCGAGGACAGGAGGAAACATTCAGTACTTC. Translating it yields CASSYSRTGGNIQYF.

The CDR3 protein is CASSPQVLRDSEKLFF. CDR3 nucleotides: TGTGCCAGCTCACCACAAGTCCTACGGGATAGCGAAAAACTGTTTTTT. The chain links TRBV18 to TRBJ1-4; D gene ambiguous. The CDR3 is made up of 16 amino acids. V was pared by 1 base and J by 8 bases, with 17 bases between. CDR1 is KGHSH, CDR2 LQKENI, per germline. Full variable domain (outside the CDR3, taken from reference TRBV18 and TRBJ1-4): NAGVMQNPRHLVRRRGQEARLRCSPMKGHSHVYWYRQLPEEGLKFMVYLQKENIIDESGMPKERFSAEFPKEGPSILRIQQVVRGDSAAYFCASSPQVLRDSEKLFFGSGTQLSVL.

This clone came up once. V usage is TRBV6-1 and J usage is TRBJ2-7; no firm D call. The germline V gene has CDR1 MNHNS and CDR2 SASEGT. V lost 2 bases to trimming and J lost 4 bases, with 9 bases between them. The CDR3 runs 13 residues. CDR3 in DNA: TGTGCCAGCAGTGAAATGGGCTTTTACGAGCAGTACTTC. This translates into CASSEMGFYEQYF.

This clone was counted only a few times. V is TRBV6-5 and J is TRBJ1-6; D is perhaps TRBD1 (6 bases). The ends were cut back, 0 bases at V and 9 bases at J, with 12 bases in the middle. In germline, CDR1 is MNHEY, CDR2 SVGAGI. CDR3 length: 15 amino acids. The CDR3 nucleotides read TGTGCCAGCAGTTACTCACAGGGATCGGGTTCACCCCTCCACTTT. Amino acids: CASSYSQGSGSPLHF.